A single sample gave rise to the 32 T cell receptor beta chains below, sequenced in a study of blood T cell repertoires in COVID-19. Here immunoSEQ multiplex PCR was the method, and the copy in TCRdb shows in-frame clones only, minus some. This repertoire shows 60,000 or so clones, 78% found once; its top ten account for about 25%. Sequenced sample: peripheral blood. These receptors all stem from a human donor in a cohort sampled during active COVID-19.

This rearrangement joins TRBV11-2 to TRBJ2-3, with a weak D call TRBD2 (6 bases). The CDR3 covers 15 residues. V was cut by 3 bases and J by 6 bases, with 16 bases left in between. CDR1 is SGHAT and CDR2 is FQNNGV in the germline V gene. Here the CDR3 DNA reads TGTGCCAGCAGCTTCGGGTCGGGAGTTACGGATACGCAGTATTTT. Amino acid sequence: CASSFGSGVTDTQYF.

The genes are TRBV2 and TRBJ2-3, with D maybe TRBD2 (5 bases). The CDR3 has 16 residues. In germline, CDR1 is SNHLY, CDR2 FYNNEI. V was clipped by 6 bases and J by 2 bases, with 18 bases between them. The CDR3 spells CASRALSGLATDTQYF. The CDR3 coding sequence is TGTGCCAGCAGAGCCCTGAGCGGCCTCGCCACAGATACGCAGTATTTT.

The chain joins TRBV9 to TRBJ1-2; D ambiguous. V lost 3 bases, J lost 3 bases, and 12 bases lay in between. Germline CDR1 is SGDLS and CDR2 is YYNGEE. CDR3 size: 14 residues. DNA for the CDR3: TGTGCCAGCAGCGCCTTGGGCACCTACTATGGCTACACCTTC. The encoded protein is CASSALGTYYGYTF. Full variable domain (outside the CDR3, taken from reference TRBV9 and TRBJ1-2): DSGVTQTPKHLITATGQRVTLRCSPRSGDLSVYWYQQSLDQGLQFLIQYYNGEERAKGNILERFSAQQFPDLHSELNLSSLELGDSALYFCASSALGTYYGYTFGSGTRLTVV.

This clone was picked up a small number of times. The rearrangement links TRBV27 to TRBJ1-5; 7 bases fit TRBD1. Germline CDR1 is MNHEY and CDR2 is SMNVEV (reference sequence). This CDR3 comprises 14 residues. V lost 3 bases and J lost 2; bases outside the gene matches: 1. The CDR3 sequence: CASSFDRGNQPQHF. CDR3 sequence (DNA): TGTGCCAGCAGTTTCGACAGGGGCAATCAGCCCCAGCATTTT.

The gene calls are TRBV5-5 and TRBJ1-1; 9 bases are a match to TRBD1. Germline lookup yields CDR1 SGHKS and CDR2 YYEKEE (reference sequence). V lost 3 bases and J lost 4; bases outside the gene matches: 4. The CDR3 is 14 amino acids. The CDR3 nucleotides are TGTGCCAGCAGCTCAACAGGGGGCGGCACTGAAGCTTTCTTT. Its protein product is CASSSTGGGTEAFF.

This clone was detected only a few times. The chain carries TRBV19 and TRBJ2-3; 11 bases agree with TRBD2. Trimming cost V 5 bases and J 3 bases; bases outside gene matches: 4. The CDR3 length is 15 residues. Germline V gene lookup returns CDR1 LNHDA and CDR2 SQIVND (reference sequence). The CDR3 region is CASSRLAGRTDTQYF. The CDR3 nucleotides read TGTGCCAGTAGTCGACTAGCGGGAAGGACAGATACGCAGTATTTT.

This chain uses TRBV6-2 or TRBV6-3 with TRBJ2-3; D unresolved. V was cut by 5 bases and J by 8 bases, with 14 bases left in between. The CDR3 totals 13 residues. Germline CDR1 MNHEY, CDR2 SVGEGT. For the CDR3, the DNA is TGTGCCAGCAGTACTAACATTGGCCGTACGCAGTATTTT. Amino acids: CASSTNIGRTQYF.

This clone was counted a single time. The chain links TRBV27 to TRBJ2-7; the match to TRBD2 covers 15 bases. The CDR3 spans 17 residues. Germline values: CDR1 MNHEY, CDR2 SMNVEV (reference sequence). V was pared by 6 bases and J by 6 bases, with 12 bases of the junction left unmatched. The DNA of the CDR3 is TGTGCCAGCAGAGATATTTGGACTAGCGGGAGGGCTGGCGAGCAGTACTTC. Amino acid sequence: CASRDIWTSGRAGEQYF.

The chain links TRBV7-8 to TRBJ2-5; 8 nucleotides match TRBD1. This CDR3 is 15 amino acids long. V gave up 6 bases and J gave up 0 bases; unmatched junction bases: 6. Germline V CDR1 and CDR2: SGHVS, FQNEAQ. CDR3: CASRDRGLYQETQYF. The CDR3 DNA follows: TGTGCCAGCAGAGACAGGGGCCTGTACCAAGAGACCCAGTACTTC.

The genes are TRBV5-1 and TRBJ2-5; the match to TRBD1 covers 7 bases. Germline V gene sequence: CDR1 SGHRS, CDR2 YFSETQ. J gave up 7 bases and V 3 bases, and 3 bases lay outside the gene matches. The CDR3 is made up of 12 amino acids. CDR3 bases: TGCGCCAGCAGCTCGGGACAGATGACCCAGTACTTC. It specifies CASSSGQMTQYF. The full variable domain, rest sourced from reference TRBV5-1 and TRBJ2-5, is KAGVTQTPRYLIKTRGQQVTLSCSPISGHRSVSWYQQTPGQGLQFLFEYFSETQRNKGNFPGRFSGRQFSNSRSEMNVSTLELGDSALYLCASSSGQMTQYFGPGTRLLVL.

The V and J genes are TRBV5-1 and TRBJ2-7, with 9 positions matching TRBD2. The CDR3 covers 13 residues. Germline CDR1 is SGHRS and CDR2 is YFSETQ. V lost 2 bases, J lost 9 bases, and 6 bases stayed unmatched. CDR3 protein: CASSFGGRARQYF. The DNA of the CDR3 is TGCGCCAGCAGCTTTGGCGGGAGGGCCAGGCAGTACTTC.

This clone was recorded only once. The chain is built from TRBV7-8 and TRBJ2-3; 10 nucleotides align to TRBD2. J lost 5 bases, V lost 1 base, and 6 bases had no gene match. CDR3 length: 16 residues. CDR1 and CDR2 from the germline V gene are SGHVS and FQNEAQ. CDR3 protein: CASSLELAGELDTQYF. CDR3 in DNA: TGTGCCAGCAGCTTAGAGCTAGCGGGAGAACTAGATACGCAGTATTTT.

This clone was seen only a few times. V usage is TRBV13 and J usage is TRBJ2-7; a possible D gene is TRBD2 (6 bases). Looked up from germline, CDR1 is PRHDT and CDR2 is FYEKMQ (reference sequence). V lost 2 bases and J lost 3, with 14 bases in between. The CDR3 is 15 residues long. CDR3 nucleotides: TGTGCCAGCAGCTTACGCCCAAGGGGAGGCTACGAGCAGTACTTC. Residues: CASSLRPRGGYEQYF.

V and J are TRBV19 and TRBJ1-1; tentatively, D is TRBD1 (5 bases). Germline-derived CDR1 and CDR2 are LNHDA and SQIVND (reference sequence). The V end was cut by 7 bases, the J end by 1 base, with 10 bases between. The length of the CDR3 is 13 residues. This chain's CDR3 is CASKGMGNTEAFF. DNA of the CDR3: TGTGCCAGTAAGGGGATGGGGAACACTGAAGCTTTCTTT. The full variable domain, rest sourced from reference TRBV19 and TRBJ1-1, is DGGITQSPKYLFRKEGQNVTLSCEQNLNHDAMYWYRQDPGQGLRLIYYSQIVNDFQKGDIAEGYSVSREKKESFPLTVTSAQKNPTAFYLCASKGMGNTEAFFGQGTRLTVV.

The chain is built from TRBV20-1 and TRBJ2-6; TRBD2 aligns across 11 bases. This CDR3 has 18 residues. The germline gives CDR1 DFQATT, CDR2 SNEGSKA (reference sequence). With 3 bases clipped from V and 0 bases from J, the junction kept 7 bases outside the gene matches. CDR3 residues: CSASPGLAGSSGANVLTF. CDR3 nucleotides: TGCAGTGCTAGTCCCGGACTAGCGGGCAGCTCTGGGGCCAACGTCCTGACTTTC.

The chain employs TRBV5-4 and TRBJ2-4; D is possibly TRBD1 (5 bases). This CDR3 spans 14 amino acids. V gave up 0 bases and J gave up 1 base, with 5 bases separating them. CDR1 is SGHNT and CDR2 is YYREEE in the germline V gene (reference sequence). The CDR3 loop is CASSLGQAKNIQYF. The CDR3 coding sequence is TGTGCCAGCAGCTTGGGACAGGCCAAAAACATTCAGTACTTC.

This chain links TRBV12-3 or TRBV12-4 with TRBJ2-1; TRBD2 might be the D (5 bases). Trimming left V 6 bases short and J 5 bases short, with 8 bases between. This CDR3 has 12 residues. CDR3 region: CASRRTDNEQFF. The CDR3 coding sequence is TGTGCCAGCAGACGGACTGACAATGAGCAGTTCTTC.

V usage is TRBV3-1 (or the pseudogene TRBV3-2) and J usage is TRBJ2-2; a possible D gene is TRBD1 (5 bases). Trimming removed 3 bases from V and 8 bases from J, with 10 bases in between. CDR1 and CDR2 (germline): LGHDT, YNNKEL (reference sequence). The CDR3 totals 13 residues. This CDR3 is CASSHPGLGELFF. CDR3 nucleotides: TGTGCCAGCAGCCATCCAGGGTTAGGGGAGCTGTTTTTT.

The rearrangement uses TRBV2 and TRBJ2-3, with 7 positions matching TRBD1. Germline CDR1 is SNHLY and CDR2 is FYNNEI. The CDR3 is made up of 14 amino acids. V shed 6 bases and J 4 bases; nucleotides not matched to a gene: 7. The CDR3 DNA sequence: TGTGCCAGCAGGAAAGGACAGGTTTCAGATACGCAGTATTTT. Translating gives CASRKGQVSDTQYF.

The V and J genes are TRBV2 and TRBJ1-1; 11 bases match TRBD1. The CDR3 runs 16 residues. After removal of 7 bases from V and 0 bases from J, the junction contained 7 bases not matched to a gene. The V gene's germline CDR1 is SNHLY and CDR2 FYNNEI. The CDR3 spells CASNWDRGGMNTEAFF. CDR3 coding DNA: TGTGCCAGCAACTGGGACAGGGGGGGAATGAACACTGAAGCTTTCTTT.

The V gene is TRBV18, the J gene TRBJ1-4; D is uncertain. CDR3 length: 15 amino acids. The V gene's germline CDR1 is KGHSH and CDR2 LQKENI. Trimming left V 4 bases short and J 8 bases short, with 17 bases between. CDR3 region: CASSRGSAGEEKLFF. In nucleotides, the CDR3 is TGTGCCAGCTCACGAGGGAGTGCGGGCGAGGAAAAACTGTTTTTT.

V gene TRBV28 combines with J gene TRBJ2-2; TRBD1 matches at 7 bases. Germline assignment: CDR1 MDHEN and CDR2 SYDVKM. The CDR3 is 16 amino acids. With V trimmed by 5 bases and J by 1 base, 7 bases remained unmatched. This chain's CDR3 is CASSVRQGLNTGELFF. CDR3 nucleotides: TGTGCCAGCAGTGTTCGACAGGGCCTGAACACCGGGGAGCTGTTTTTT.

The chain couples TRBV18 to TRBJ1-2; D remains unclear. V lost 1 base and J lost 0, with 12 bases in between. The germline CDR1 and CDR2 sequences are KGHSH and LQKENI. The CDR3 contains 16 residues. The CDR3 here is CASSPLAGLTNYGYTF. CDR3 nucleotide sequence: TGTGCCAGCTCACCACTTGCCGGACTTACTAACTATGGCTACACCTTC.

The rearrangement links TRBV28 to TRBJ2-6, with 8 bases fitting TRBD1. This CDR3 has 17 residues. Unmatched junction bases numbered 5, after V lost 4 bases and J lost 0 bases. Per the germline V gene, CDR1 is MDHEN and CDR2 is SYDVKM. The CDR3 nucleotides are TGTGCCAGCAGTTATGGGACAGGAAACTCTGGGGCCAACGTCCTGACTTTC. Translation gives CASSYGTGNSGANVLTF.

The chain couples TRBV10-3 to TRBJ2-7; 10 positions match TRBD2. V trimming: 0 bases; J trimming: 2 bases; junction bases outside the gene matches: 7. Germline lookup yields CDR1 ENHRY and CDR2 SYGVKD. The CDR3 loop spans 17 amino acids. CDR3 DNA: TGTGCCATCAGTGAGTCCCCTCGGACTAGCGGAACCTACGAGCAGTACTTC. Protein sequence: CAISESPRTSGTYEQYF.

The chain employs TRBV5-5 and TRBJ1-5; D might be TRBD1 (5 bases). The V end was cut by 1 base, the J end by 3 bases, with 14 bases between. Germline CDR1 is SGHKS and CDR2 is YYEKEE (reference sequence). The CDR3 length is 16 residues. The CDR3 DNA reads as TGTGCCAGCAGCTTGAGTATAACAGGCCCCAATCAGCCCCAGCATTTT. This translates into CASSLSITGPNQPQHF.

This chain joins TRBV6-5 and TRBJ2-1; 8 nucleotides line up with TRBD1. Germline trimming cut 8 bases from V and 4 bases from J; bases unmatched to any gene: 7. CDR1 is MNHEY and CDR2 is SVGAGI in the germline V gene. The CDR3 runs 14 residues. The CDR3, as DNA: TGTGCCAGCGGATCGGGACAGGCGTACAATGAGCAGTTCTTC. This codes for CASGSGQAYNEQFF.

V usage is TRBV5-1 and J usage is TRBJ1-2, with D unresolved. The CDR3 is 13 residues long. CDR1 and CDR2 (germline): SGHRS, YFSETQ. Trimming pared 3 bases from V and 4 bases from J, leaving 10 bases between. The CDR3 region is CASSYGEFYGYTF. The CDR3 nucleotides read TGCGCCAGCAGCTACGGTGAATTCTATGGCTACACCTTC.

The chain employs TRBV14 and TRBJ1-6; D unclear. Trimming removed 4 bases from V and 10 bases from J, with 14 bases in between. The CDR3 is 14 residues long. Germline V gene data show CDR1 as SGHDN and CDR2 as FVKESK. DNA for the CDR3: TGTGCCAGCAGCCGCGAGGTTAAAGCCTCACCCCTCCACTTT. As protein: CASSREVKASPLHF.

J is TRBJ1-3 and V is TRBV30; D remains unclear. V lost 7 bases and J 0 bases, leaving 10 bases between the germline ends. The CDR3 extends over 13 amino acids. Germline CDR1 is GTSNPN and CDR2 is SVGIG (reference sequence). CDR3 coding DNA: TGTGCCTCTAATCCGGGCTCTGGAAACACCATATATTTT. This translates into CASNPGSGNTIYF.

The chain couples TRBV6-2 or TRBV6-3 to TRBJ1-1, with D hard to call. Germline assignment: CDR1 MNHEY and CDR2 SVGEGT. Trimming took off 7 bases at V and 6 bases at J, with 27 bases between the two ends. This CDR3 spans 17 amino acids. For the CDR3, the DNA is TGTGCCAGCACCCCGCGGGCGGGTCGTACTTATCGGTCTGAAGCTTTCTTT. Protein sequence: CASTPRAGRTYRSEAFF.

CDR3 nucleotide sequence: TGTGCCAGTAGTATGTTGACTTCAAACTATGGCTACACCTTC. The encoded protein is CASSMLTSNYGYTF. The V gene is TRBV19, the J gene TRBJ1-2; D unresolved. V shed 3 bases and J shed 2 bases, with 10 bases lying between them. CDR3 size: 14 residues. In germline, CDR1 is LNHDA, CDR2 SQIVND (reference sequence).